The 11 T cell receptor beta chains listed next were all sequenced from one sample in a study of tumor and adjacent non-tumor tissue in lung cancer. A modified ARM-PCR protocol with three rounds of nested PCR amplified TCRbeta. TCRdb itself ran the multiplex PCR reads through MiXCR, one entry per CDR3 protein. The sample records 89,000 or so distinct CDR3 sequences, 61% being singletons. RNA was extracted from bulk tissue without any cell sorting. The sequenced sample consisted of lung tumor tissue. These receptors were taken from a man in his sixties or seventies with non-small cell lung cancer.

This clonotype was seen ten or more times. V and J are TRBV5-1 and TRBJ2-3; no clear D gene. The germline V and J ends were trimmed by 2 bases and 0 bases, with 7 bases remaining between them. The germline CDR1 and CDR2 sequences are SGHRS and YFSETQ. CDR3 size: 14 residues. In DNA form, the CDR3 reads TGCGCCAGCAGCTTTGACTTCAGCACAGATACGCAGTATTTT. Its translation: CASSFDFSTDTQYF.

This clonotype was counted ten times or more. This chain links TRBV29-1 with TRBJ2-5; D may be TRBD2 (6 bases). V was clipped by 5 bases and J by 5 bases, with 21 bases between them. The CDR3 length is 15 residues. Germline CDR1 is SQVTM and CDR2 is ANQGSEA. The CDR3 DNA is TGCAGCGTTAGGTGGGCGGGCGCGGGAAAGGAGACCCAGTACTTC. Translated: CSVRWAGAGKETQYF.

This chain uses TRBV6-6 with TRBJ2-7; D is perhaps TRBD1 (5 bases). CDR1 is MNHNY, CDR2 SVGAGI, per germline (reference sequence). V was shortened by 9 bases and J by 0 bases, with 9 bases between the two germline ends. The CDR3 extends over 12 amino acids. DNA of the CDR3: TGTGCCAGTGATGGGGCCTCCTACGAGCAGTACTTC. Translating it yields CASDGASYEQYF.

About this clonotype: Because the CDR3 is missing its conserved closing phenylalanine or tryptophan, this is likely a read error. The V and J genes are TRBV11-2 and TRBJ2-7, with no clear D. Germline V gene lookup returns CDR1 SGHAT and CDR2 FQNNGV. The CDR3 loop spans 12 amino acids. The CDR3 coding sequence is TGTGTCAGCAGCTTAGGTGTCTACAAGCAGTACTCC. Translating gives CVSSLGVYKQYS.

About this clonotype: Given a much more abundant clone one base away, this may be a read error. The chain couples TRBV30 to TRBJ2-5; TRBD2 aligns across 11 bases. The CDR3 spans 16 residues. V shed 0 bases, J shed 3 bases, and the junction held 6 bases outside the gene matches. Germline CDR1 reads GTSNPN; CDR2 reads SVGIG (reference sequence). CDR3 sequence: CAWSVLLAGGKETQYF. The DNA for the CDR3 is TGTGCCTGGAGTGTCCTGCTAGCGGGGGGAAAAGAGACCCAGTACTTC.

The gene calls are TRBV12-3 or TRBV12-4 and TRBJ2-1, with a tentative D call TRBD2 (5 bases). V lost 4 bases, J lost 8 bases, and 15 bases lay in between. CDR3 length: 14 amino acids. The CDR3 loop reads CASSYRTDPHEQFF. The DNA for the CDR3 is TGTGCCAGCAGTTACCGGACTGACCCCCATGAGCAGTTCTTC.

Remarks on this clonotype: This may stem from a read error, because a much larger clone lies one nucleotide away. The rearrangement links TRBV6-2 or TRBV6-3 to TRBJ1-2, with D perhaps matching TRBD1 (6 bases). Germline CDR1 reads MNHEY; CDR2 reads SVGEGT. The CDR3 runs 14 residues. V lost 0 bases to trimming and J lost 5 bases, with 10 bases between them. The CDR3 loop reads CASSYSDSLYGYTF. The CDR3, as DNA: TGTGCCAGCAGTTACTCGGACAGCTTATATGGCTACACCTTC.

A remark on this clonotype: Relative to the germline gene, one junction end is altered; a read error may explain this. V and J are TRBV7-8 and TRBJ2-5; no firm D call. Germline values: CDR1 SGHVS, CDR2 FQNEAQ. This CDR3 region has 15 residues. The CDR3 spells CASTPQWGVQESQYF. For the CDR3, the DNA is TGTGCCAGTACCCCTCAGTGGGGTGTTCAAGAGAGCCAGTACTTC.

To note about this clonotype: It is likely a read error, because the conserved phenylalanine at the end of the CDR3 is missing. The chain couples TRBV4-1 to TRBJ2-5, with a tentative D call TRBD1 (6 bases). The V gene lost 6 bases and the J gene lost 5 bases, with 19 bases spanning the gap. The germline V gene has CDR1 MGHRA and CDR2 YSYEKL. This CDR3 is built from 15 residues. CDR3 residues: CASSLVVSRGETQYL. The CDR3, as DNA: TGCGCCAGCAGTCTAGTGGTCAGCAGGGGTGAGACCCAGTACTTA.

The genes are TRBV20-1 and TRBJ1-5; TRBD1 matches 8 bases. The CDR3 length is 15 residues. Germline V CDR1 and CDR2: DFQATT, SNEGSKA (reference sequence). The ends lost 2 bases at V and 6 bases at J; junction bases unmatched: 9. CDR3 in DNA: TGCAGTGCTAGACACCAGGACAGGGAGGTTCAGCCCCAGCATTTT. Protein sequence: CSARHQDREVQPQHF.

Regarding this clonotype: One end of the junction does not line up with germline, which may come from a read error. V is TRBV6-5 and J is TRBJ2-1, with D hard to call. This CDR3 has 13 amino acids. CDR1 MNHEY and CDR2 SVGAGI come from the germline V gene. The CDR3 is CASNGLQYDEQCF. The CDR3, as DNA: TGTGCCAGCAATGGCCTACAGTACGATGAGCAGTGCTTC.